A single sample is the source of the 27 T cell receptor beta chains below, sequenced in a study of spatial heterogeneity in lung cancer. TCRdb reprocessed the 5' RACE reads via MiXCR and lists one record per CDR3 protein. Of approximately 110,000 distinct CDR3 sequences in the sample, 11% are singletons; the top ten hold about 24%. Time point here: blood at routine non-recurrence follow-up after resection. The source was PBMCs, collected at follow-up. Every receptor here comes from a female donor with early-stage non-small cell lung cancer.

The chain is built from TRBV20-1 and TRBJ2-1; TRBD2 matches at 9 bases. The germline V gene has CDR1 DFQATT and CDR2 SNEGSKA (reference sequence). This CDR3 is built from 16 residues. V gave up 6 bases and J gave up 7 bases; unmatched junction bases: 16. The CDR3 DNA reads TGCAGTGCCAAAGACGCTAGCGGGAAAACGAGGAATGAGCAGTTCTTC. Its protein is CSAKDASGKTRNEQFF.

This clonotype was found many times. The chain combines TRBV3-1 with TRBJ1-2, with a possible D match to TRBD1 (6 bases). Germline CDR1 LGHDT, CDR2 YNNKEL (reference sequence). The CDR3 is 16 residues long. V was pared by 0 bases and J by 7 bases, with 18 bases between. The CDR3 here is CASSQDGGQMYRGYTF. CDR3 in DNA: TGTGCCAGCAGCCAAGATGGGGGACAAATGTATCGTGGCTACACCTTC.

This chain connects TRBV9 to TRBJ2-4, with 10 bases lining up with TRBD1. The CDR3 loop spans 18 amino acids. J lost 0 bases, V lost 4 bases, and 10 bases had no gene match. The germline CDR1 and CDR2 sequences are SGDLS and YYNGEE. The DNA of the CDR3 is TGTGCCAGCAGCCCGGGACAGGGGATCCCTTTAGCCAAAAACATTCAGTACTTC. The encoded protein is CASSPGQGIPLAKNIQYF.

Details on this clonotype: Possible read error: a much larger clone is one base away. The chain employs TRBV6-2 or TRBV6-3 and TRBJ1-1; 7 nucleotides align to TRBD1. Germline assignment: CDR1 MNHEY and CDR2 SVGEGT. This CDR3 region has 14 residues. In DNA form, the CDR3 reads TGTACCAGCATACAAACAGGGGCAGACACTGAAGCTTTCTTT. Translating gives CTSIQTGADTEAFF.

In this sample, this clonotype turned up many times. V usage is TRBV4-2 and J usage is TRBJ1-3; TRBD1 might be the D (6 bases). The ends were cut back, 0 bases at V and 4 bases at J, with 13 bases in the middle. The length of the CDR3 is 16 residues. Per germline, CDR1 LGHNA and CDR2 YNFKEQ. The CDR3 bases are TGTGCCAGCAGCCAAGAACAGGGAGGTCGCGGAAACACCATATATTTT. Amino acid sequence: CASSQEQGGRGNTIYF.

This clonotype was observed at least ten times. CDR3: CATSGTSETQETQYF. CDR3 sequence (DNA): TGTGCCACCAGTGGTACTAGCGAGACCCAAGAGACCCAGTACTTC. V usage is TRBV24-1 and J usage is TRBJ2-5, with 7 bases aligning to TRBD2. Losses at the gene ends were 5 bases for V and 1 base for J; bases not matched to a gene: 6. Germline V CDR1 and CDR2: KGHDR, SFDVKD. CDR3 size: 15 residues.

This clonotype was observed many times. The rearrangement joins TRBV4-3 to TRBJ2-3; D unresolved. Germline V gene lookup returns CDR1 LGHNA and CDR2 YSLEER. The CDR3 is made up of 14 amino acids. V lost 0 bases and J 1 base, leaving 5 bases between the germline ends. The CDR3 region has the DNA TGCGCCAGCAGCCAAGAAATCGGCACAGATACGCAGTATTTT. Translation gives CASSQEIGTDTQYF.

Ten or more counts support this clonotype. J is TRBJ1-1 and V is TRBV29-1, with a possible D match to TRBD1 (6 bases). Germline assignment: CDR1 SQVTM and CDR2 ANQGSEA. The CDR3 totals 14 residues. V was cut by 7 bases and J by 1 base, with 16 bases left in between. The CDR3 DNA follows: TGCAGCGCGACACGGACAGTTGAGAACACTGAAGCTTTCTTT. This encodes CSATRTVENTEAFF.

This clonotype was seen repeatedly, ten times or more. The chain employs TRBV29-1 and TRBJ2-5; no clear D. Trimming left V 7 bases short and J 5 bases short, with 8 bases between. Germline V gives CDR1 SQVTM, CDR2 ANQGSEA. This CDR3 is built from 10 residues. The CDR3 sequence: CSAQRETQYF. CDR3 nucleotide sequence: TGCAGCGCCCAGAGGGAGACCCAGTACTTC.

This clonotype showed up just a few times. The CDR3 here is CAIKKGAGGFQETQYF. DNA of the CDR3: TGTGCCATCAAAAAGGGAGCGGGGGGGTTCCAAGAGACCCAGTACTTC. The chain joins TRBV10-3 to TRBJ2-5; 10 bases agree with TRBD2. Germline CDR1 reads ENHRY; CDR2 reads SYGVKD. This CDR3 has 16 amino acids. J gave up 1 base and V 7 bases, and 9 bases lay outside the gene matches.

This clonotype has a count of ten or more. The chain employs TRBV7-2 and TRBJ2-5; D unresolved. The CDR3 is 12 amino acids. The germline V and J ends were trimmed by 10 bases and 5 bases, with 14 bases remaining between them. The germline gives CDR1 SGHTA, CDR2 FQGNSA. CDR3 nucleotides: TGTGCCACCCCCGGAGTGGGGGAGACCCAGTACTTC. Its translation: CATPGVGETQYF.

This clonotype was seen many times. The chain is built from TRBV6-4 and TRBJ1-1; D remains ambiguous. Germline loops: CDR1 MRHNA, CDR2 SNTAGT. CDR3 length: 13 residues. Trimming removed 3 bases at V and 1 base at J, with 6 bases between. Here the CDR3 reads CASSEQQNTEAFF. The CDR3, as DNA: TGTGCCAGCAGTGAACAGCAGAACACTGAAGCTTTCTTT.

This clonotype was seen a few times. The chain carries TRBV23-1 and TRBJ1-1, with 7 bases matching TRBD1. TRBV23-1 is reported as an ORF; its role is uncertain. Trimming took 0 bases from V and 2 from J; bases not matched to a gene: 3. The CDR3 contains 15 residues. The CDR3, as DNA: TGCGCCAGCAGTCAATCGGGGACAGTCAACACTGAAGCTTTCTTT. It is translated as CASSQSGTVNTEAFF.

The V call is TRBV7-9, the J call TRBJ2-2; 10 bases fit TRBD2. The CDR3 covers 16 residues. The V gene's germline CDR1 is SEHNR and CDR2 FQNEAQ (reference sequence). Unmatched junction bases numbered 9, after V lost 5 bases and J lost 6 bases. CDR3 sequence: CASSRTGTSAAGELFF. The CDR3 DNA sequence: TGTGCCAGCAGCCGAACCGGGACTAGCGCTGCCGGGGAGCTGTTTTTT. Supplemented by reference TRBV7-9 and TRBJ2-2, the full variable domain reads DTGVSQNPRHKITKRGQNVTFRCDPISEHNRLYWYRQTLGQGPEFLTYFQNEAQLEKSRLLSDRFSAERPKGSFSTLEIQRTEQGDSAMYLCASSRTGTSAAGELFFGEGSRLTVL.

This chain connects TRBV9 to TRBJ1-1; D gene unclear. Germline V lookup: CDR1 SGDLS, CDR2 YYNGEE. This CDR3 has 14 amino acids. V shed 0 bases and J shed 1 base, with 7 bases lying between them. The CDR3 loop is CASSVEWANTEAFF. CDR3 in DNA: TGTGCCAGCAGCGTAGAATGGGCGAACACTGAAGCTTTCTTT.

Ten or more counts support this clonotype. The chain recombines TRBV12-5 with TRBJ2-2; D is ambiguous. The CDR3 runs to 15 residues. The V end lost 2 bases, the J end lost 6 bases, and 13 bases lay between the germline ends. CDR1 is LGHNT and CDR2 is FRNRAP in the germline V gene. In DNA form, the CDR3 reads TGTGCTAGTGGTTTGAACTTCCCCGGCCCCGGGGAGCTGTTTTTT. Its protein is CASGLNFPGPGELFF.

This clonotype was recorded a few times. V gene TRBV4-3 combines with J gene TRBJ2-1; the match to TRBD2 covers 7 bases. CDR1 is LGHNA, CDR2 YSLEER, per germline. V was clipped by 4 bases and J by 2 bases; unmatched bases: 8. This CDR3 comprises 16 residues. The CDR3 region is CASSRQRGNPYNEQFF. DNA for the CDR3: TGCGCCAGCAGCCGTCAGCGGGGAAACCCCTACAATGAGCAGTTCTTC.

This clonotype was recorded a few times. The chain couples TRBV27 to TRBJ1-2; D might be TRBD1 (6 bases). V lost 5 bases and J lost 0, with 10 bases in between. This CDR3 region has 14 residues. Per germline, CDR1 MNHEY and CDR2 SMNVEV (reference sequence). CDR3 sequence reads: CASSRNRANYGYTF. As DNA, the CDR3 is TGTGCCAGCAGTCGGAACAGGGCTAACTATGGCTACACCTTC.

V and J are TRBV7-3 and TRBJ2-3; 10 bases are a match to TRBD2. This CDR3 region has 15 residues. Germline lookup yields CDR1 SGHTA and CDR2 FQGTGA. V dropped 4 bases and J dropped 5; count of bases not matched to a gene: 6. As DNA, the CDR3 is TGTGCCAGCAGCTCTAGCGGGAGCTTTGTAGATACGCAGTATTTT. Translated, it gives CASSSSGSFVDTQYF.

The chain couples TRBV3-1 to TRBJ1-5; a weak D match, TRBD1 (5 bases). Germline CDR1 is LGHDT and CDR2 is YNNKEL (reference sequence). There are 16 residues in the CDR3. The germline V and J ends were trimmed by 1 base and 7 bases, with 17 bases remaining between them. The CDR3 reads CASSQGGPALKQPQHF. The CDR3 region has the DNA TGTGCCAGCAGCCAAGGGGGACCAGCGTTGAAGCAGCCCCAGCATTTT.

The chain employs TRBV5-6 and TRBJ1-3, with D perhaps matching TRBD1 (5 bases). V lost 4 bases and J 0 bases, leaving 8 bases between the germline ends. This CDR3 region has 14 residues. Germline CDR1 and CDR2: SGHDT and YYEEEE. CDR3 nucleotide sequence: TGTGCCAGCAGCGGGGCGGACTCTGGAAACACCATATATTTT. Translated: CASSGADSGNTIYF.

The sample holds a few counts of this clonotype. The V gene is TRBV11-1, the J gene TRBJ2-1; 11 nucleotides line up with TRBD2. Germline values: CDR1 SGHAT, CDR2 FQDESV (reference sequence). Trimming removed 5 bases from V and 5 bases from J; junction bases left unmatched: 5. The CDR3 is made up of 15 amino acids. Here the CDR3 reads CASSDTSGRHNEQFF. CDR3 DNA sequence: TGTGCCAGCAGCGACACTAGCGGGAGACACAATGAGCAGTTCTTC. The full variable domain, with the rest looked up from reference TRBV11-1 and TRBJ2-1, is EAEVAQSPRYKITEKSQAVAFWCDPISGHATLYWYRQILGQGPELLVQFQDESVVDDSQLPKDRFSAERLKGVDSTLKIQPAELGDSAMYLCASSDTSGRHNEQFFGPGTRLTVL.

This clonotype has a handful of counts. The chain uses TRBV7-8 and TRBJ2-1, with 9 bases matching TRBD2. Germline V gene lookup returns CDR1 SGHVS and CDR2 FQNEAQ. The CDR3 totals 20 residues. V lost 1 base to trimming and J lost 4 bases; unmatched junction nucleotides: 17. The CDR3 bases are TGTGCCAGCAGCTTAGGCTCGCTTAATGCAGCGGGAGGTCGTTACAATGAGCAGTTCTTC. As protein: CASSLGSLNAAGGRYNEQFF.

The genes are TRBV6-1 and TRBJ2-2, with D possibly matching TRBD2 (7 bases). Germline-derived CDR1 and CDR2 are MNHNS and SASEGT. The CDR3 contains 16 residues. The ends were cut back, 2 bases at V and 4 bases at J, with 14 bases in the middle. CDR3 region: CASSEHQGTITGELFF. CDR3 in DNA: TGTGCCAGCAGTGAACATCAGGGGACTATCACCGGGGAGCTGTTTTTT.

This clonotype was counted only a few times. The rearrangement joins TRBV5-6 to TRBJ1-3, with TRBD1 as a possible D gene (5 bases). CDR3 length: 14 amino acids. Looked up from germline, CDR1 is SGHDT and CDR2 is YYEEEE. The V end was cut by 4 bases, the J end by 2 bases, with 10 bases between. The CDR3 loop reads CASSRQGAGNTIYF. For the CDR3, the DNA is TGTGCCAGCAGCCGGCAGGGAGCTGGAAACACCATATATTTT.

This chain joins TRBV7-8 and TRBJ1-6; tentative D call: TRBD1 (5 bases). Trimming left V 3 bases short and J 10 bases short, with 16 bases between. CDR1 and CDR2 (germline): SGHVS, FQNEAQ. The CDR3 runs 15 residues. The CDR3, as DNA: TGTGCCAGCAGCTTCACCGGGACCGGAGGCTCACCCCTCCACTTT. Residues: CASSFTGTGGSPLHF.

The rearrangement joins TRBV28 to TRBJ2-7, with 14 bases matching TRBD2. The CDR3 totals 17 residues. Germline V gene lookup returns CDR1 MDHEN and CDR2 SYDVKM. The V gene end was trimmed by 3 bases and the J gene end by 2 bases; junction bases not matched to a gene: 6. The CDR3 spells CASSLSGLAGGTYEQYF. The CDR3 nucleotides read TGTGCCAGCAGTTTGTCCGGACTAGCGGGGGGAACCTACGAGCAGTACTTC.